Given below is one T cell receptor (beta chain) in context. The V and J ends lost 3 bases and 7 bases respectively, with 9 bases between them. CDR1 and CDR2 from the germline V gene are ENHRY and SYGVKD. The CDR3 has 12 residues. This sample was included in a study of blood T cell repertoires in COVID-19. Overall study: Researchers got acute and convalescent COVID-19 samples from the United States, Italy and Spain. The cDNA or gDNA used as material had been derived from T cells, B-cell-depleted T cells, or PBMCs.

Original analysis: Reference gene primer amplification gave nucleated cell count estimates. The method was immunoSEQ multiplex PCR; TCRdb's version includes in-frame clones alone and lacks a portion of them. The V and J calls and clone size are taken from that table; D and trimming were inferred from the DNA. This table holds around 250,000 clones, about 83% found once. Sequenced input: peripheral blood. The receptor's source is a man in his forties with active or convalescent COVID-19. The rearrangement links TRBV10-3 to TRBJ1-2; tentative D call: TRBD1 (6 bases). The CDR3 here is CAISEPGAGYTF. The CDR3 nucleotides read TGTGCCATCAGTGAACCAGGGGCTGGCTACACCTTC.